The 10 T cell receptor beta chains listed next were all sequenced from one sample in a study of T cells in Graves' hyperthyroidism and ophthalmopathy. TCR beta CDR3 regions were amplified from RNA transcripts. Researchers ran a first-round RT-PCR on the TCR CDR3 using the HTBI primer set. TCRdb ran MiXCR on the multiplex PCR reads and lists one entry per CDR3 protein. The sample yields around 240,000 distinct CDR3 sequences, less than 15% seen once. The sequenced sample was blood. The receptors stem from a woman aged 40 to 55 with Graves' hyperthyroidism that later progressed to Graves' ophthalmopathy.

This clonotype came up many times. The rearrangement joins TRBV28 to TRBJ2-7; 8 nucleotides agree with TRBD2. Germline V gives CDR1 MDHEN, CDR2 SYDVKM. V trimming: 7 bases; J trimming: 0 bases; junction bases outside the gene matches: 8. This CDR3 has 15 amino acids. The CDR3 spells CASTLGGGPSYEQYF. In DNA, the CDR3 is TGTGCCAGCACTCTCGGGGGGGGGCCCTCCTACGAGCAGTACTTC.

The genes are TRBV20-1 and TRBJ1-2; TRBD1 matches at 8 bases. CDR1 DFQATT and CDR2 SNEGSKA come from the germline V gene (reference sequence). This CDR3 comprises 14 residues. Losses at the gene ends were 6 bases for V and 4 bases for J; bases not matched to a gene: 10. The CDR3, as DNA: TGCAGTGCCCGGACAGGGATAAATTCCTATGGCTACACCTTC. It yields the protein CSARTGINSYGYTF.

This clonotype was seen repeatedly, ten times or more. The chain uses TRBV7-8 and TRBJ2-7, with a tentative D call TRBD2 (5 bases). This CDR3 spans 14 amino acids. Per germline, CDR1 SGHVS and CDR2 FQNEAQ. Trimming shortened V by 5 bases and J by 2 bases, and 13 bases separated the two germline ends. The CDR3 sequence is CASSRGPSTYEQYF. The CDR3 region has the DNA TGTGCCAGCAGCCGCGGGCCATCGACCTACGAGCAGTACTTC. The full variable domain, completed using reference TRBV7-8 and TRBJ2-7, is GAGVSQSPRYKVAKRGQDVALRCDPISGHVSLFWYQQALGQGPEFLTYFQNEAQLDKSGLPSDRFFAERPEGSVSTLKIQRTQQEDSAVYLCASSRGPSTYEQYFGPGTRLTVT.

This clonotype was observed many times. The genes are TRBV2 and TRBJ2-7; D ambiguous. V lost 4 bases and J lost 4, with 14 bases in between. Germline CDR1 and CDR2: SNHLY and FYNNEI. The CDR3 consists of 14 residues. CDR3 in DNA: TGTGCCAGCAGTGGGGGATCGGGCAGATACGAGCAGTACTTC. Amino acids: CASSGGSGRYEQYF.

The chain carries TRBV5-1 and TRBJ1-6, with D possibly matching TRBD1 (6 bases). Trimming took off 4 bases at V and 8 bases at J, with 10 bases between the two ends. The CDR3 runs 13 residues. Germline-derived CDR1 and CDR2 are SGHRS and YFSETQ. The CDR3 nucleotides are TGCGCCAGCAGCCAAGCAGGGGATTCACCCCTCCACTTT. The encoded protein is CASSQAGDSPLHF.

This clonotype was counted many times. The chain joins TRBV12-3 or TRBV12-4 to TRBJ1-1; no definite D call. Trimming left V 6 bases short and J 5 bases short, with 16 bases between. The CDR3 contains 14 residues. The CDR3 loop reads CASSPRILGTEAFF. The CDR3 DNA reads TGTGCCAGCAGCCCAAGGATTTTGGGGACTGAAGCTTTCTTT.

This chain connects TRBV4-1 to TRBJ1-4, with 9 positions matching TRBD1. CDR1 and CDR2 from the germline V gene are MGHRA and YSYEKL. The CDR3 spans 16 residues. V was pared by 3 bases and J by 6 bases, with 8 bases of the junction left unmatched. The CDR3 bases are TGCGCCAGCAGCCAGTCCTTGGGGACAGGGTATGAAAAACTGTTTTTT. It encodes CASSQSLGTGYEKLFF.

This clonotype was recorded at least ten times. The CDR3 region is CASLAGNKADTQYF. In DNA, the CDR3 is TGTGCCAGTCTAGCGGGAAATAAAGCAGATACGCAGTATTTT. V and J are TRBV10-3 and TRBJ2-3; 9 bases agree with TRBD2. The V and J ends lost 10 bases and 4 bases, in that order; junction bases with no gene match: 9. The CDR3 covers 14 residues. CDR1 ENHRY and CDR2 SYGVKD come from the germline V gene.

This clonotype was seen repeatedly, ten times or more. The rearrangement joins TRBV30 to TRBJ2-1, with 10 bases fitting TRBD2. The CDR3 totals 13 residues. CDR1 GTSNPN and CDR2 SVGIG come from the germline V gene (reference sequence). V shed 2 bases and J 14 bases; nucleotides not matched to a gene: 9. CDR3 nucleotide sequence: TGTGCCTGGAGTTTCCTGACTAGCGGGTTGGAGTTCTTC. This encodes CAWSFLTSGLEFF.

This clonotype came up many times. The chain couples TRBV20-1 to TRBJ1-2; tentative D call: TRBD1 (6 bases). Trimming shortened V by 2 bases and J by 5 bases, and 18 bases separated the two germline ends. The CDR3 is made up of 15 amino acids. Germline lookup yields CDR1 DFQATT and CDR2 SNEGSKA (reference sequence). CDR3 coding DNA: TGCAGTGCTAGACCCGACAGGCCGTTTCTGTATGGCTACACCTTC. This gives the protein CSARPDRPFLYGYTF.